This T cell receptor (beta chain) was identified in a study of naive and memory T cell subsets. Two oligonucleotides, mixed equimolar, formed the beta constant-region primer covering TRBC1 and TRBC2. Four rounds of PCR amplified the ligated cDNA using nested alpha and beta constant-region primers plus SP2. In TCRdb, the UMI-ligation and nested PCR reads were re-called with MiXCR into one record per CDR3 protein. The repertoire holds over 30,000 distinct CDR3 sequences, with roughly 18% as singletons. Germline loops: CDR1 SGHVS, CDR2 FQNEAQ. The CDR3 has 15 residues. V shed 2 bases and J shed 8 bases, with 17 bases lying between them. After the first PCR, alpha and beta chain libraries were processed separately. Effector memory cells were sorted as CD45RA-CD27-, EMRA cells as CD45RA+CD27-. This clonotype was seen a handful of times. The antigen is undetermined. Whole-study findings and limits: Diversity fell and Gini index rose from naive through CM, EM, EMRA.

Specimen: effector memory CD4+ T cells from blood. As to subset: effector memory, CD45RA- CD27-. The receptor comes from a human donor in good health. This chain connects TRBV7-8 to TRBJ2-3, with unresolved D. The CDR3 DNA is TGTGCCAGCAGCTTACTCCCGGACCCCGACGGTACGCAGTATTTT. Its translation: CASSLLPDPDGTQYF.